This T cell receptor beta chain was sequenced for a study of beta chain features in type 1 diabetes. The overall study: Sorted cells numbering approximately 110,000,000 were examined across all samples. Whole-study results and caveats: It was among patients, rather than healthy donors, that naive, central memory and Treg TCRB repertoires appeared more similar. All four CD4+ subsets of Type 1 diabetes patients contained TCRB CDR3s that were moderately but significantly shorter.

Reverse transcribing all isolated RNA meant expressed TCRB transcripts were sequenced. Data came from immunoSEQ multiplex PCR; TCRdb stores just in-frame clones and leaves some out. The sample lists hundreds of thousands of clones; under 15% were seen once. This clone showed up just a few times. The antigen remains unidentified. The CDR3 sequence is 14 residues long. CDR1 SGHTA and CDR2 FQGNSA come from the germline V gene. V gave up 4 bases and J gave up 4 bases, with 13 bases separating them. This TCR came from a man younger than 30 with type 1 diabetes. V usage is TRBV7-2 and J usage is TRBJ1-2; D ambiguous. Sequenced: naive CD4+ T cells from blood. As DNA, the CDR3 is TGTGCCAGCAGCTCCCCTACACCTCTCTATGGCTACACCTTC. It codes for CASSSPTPLYGYTF.